This T cell receptor beta chain is drawn from a study of technical replicates of blood from a few donors listed by TCRdb under 2017. Libraries came from the immunoSEQ multiplex PCR assay. The table was pulled from immuneACCESS by TCRdb, which kept in-frame rearrangements only. Such tables lose some clones; where checked, under half of the loss comes from unresolved V genes, and the rest has no known cause. The sample includes about 63,000 clones, with around 90% observed a single time. The ten largest clones take up around 5% of the sample. To note about this clone: No cognate antigen has been identified for it. Base qualities are missing; no much larger clone stands one base away.

The specimen sequenced was PBMCs. The source of this sequence is a human donor in good health. Some clones in this sample may be carry-over from other donors' samples.

The CDR3 protein sequence reads: CAISDRGAYEQYF. The nucleotide sequence reads TGTGCCATCAGTGACCGGGGAGCCTACGAGCAGTACTTC. The rearranged chain carries TRBV10-3 and TRBJ2-7, with TRBD2 as a weak D call on 5 bases. CDR1 is given as ENHRY and CDR2 as SYGVKD, both from the germline V gene. From the cysteine through the phenylalanine, the CDR3 covers 13 amino acids. Only CDR3 DNA remains: 39 bases, in frame from the first base. Cut back by 3 bases and 2 bases, the V and J ends lie 8 bases apart.